This T cell receptor (beta chain) was profiled in a study of breast tumors, draining lymph nodes, adjacent tissues. The CDR3 runs 14 residues. Germline CDR1 reads LNHDA; CDR2 reads SQIVND (reference sequence). TCRdb re-analysed the multiplex PCR reads in MiXCR, keeping a single row per CDR3 protein. The sample holds about 130,000 distinct CDR3 sequences, just under 20% seen once. Study findings and constraints: Tumors had less TCR diversity than lymph nodes, more than nontumor tissue.

Many counts were recorded for this clonotype. Its specificity is not known. The lymph nodes were axillary draining lymph nodes from breast cancer patients. This TCR came from a female donor with breast cancer. Some clones in this sample may be carry-over from other donors' samples. This rearrangement joins TRBV19 to TRBJ2-7, with a possible D match to TRBD1 (6 bases). The sample was axillary lymph node tissue. In DNA, the CDR3 is TGTGCTAGAATCCTAGGGGGAGTTTCCTACGAGCAGTACTTC. Its protein is CARILGGVSYEQYF.